This TCR beta chain was captured in a study of CD8 T cells in ankylosing spondylitis (dated by TCRdb to between 2016 and 2019). Broadly, across the study: To find TCR variants linked to disease, the study profiled T cell receptor beta repertoires in ankylosing spondylitis patients and healthy donors. The full study cohort was made up of 25 ankylosing spondylitis patients and about a hundred healthy donors. Peripheral blood was sampled, and synovial fluid was also collected from ankylosing spondylitis patients. Results the study describes overall, beyond this receptor: Some TCR beta motif variants had previously been reported in synovial fluid and blood of reactive arthritis patients, which suggested common disease-initiation mechanisms. The disease-linked clones were reported as significantly enriched in matched synovial fluid samples from ankylosing spondylitis patients. Blood from ankylosing spondylitis patients appeared to be characterized by a TCR beta motif composed of eight or nine highly homologous amino acid variants. The disease-linked clones had a CD8+ phenotype and were found at relatively low frequencies in peripheral blood.

This clonotype was recorded at least ten times. Its antigen is still unknown. No qualities accompany the bases; no much larger clone lies one base away. V loses 7 bases at its end and J loses 4 bases; junction bases beyond the gene matches: 10. Sequences MNHEY (CDR1) and SMNVEV (CDR2) are obtained from the germline V gene (reference sequence). The CDR3 has 15 amino acids, counting the end cysteine and phenylalanine. Just CDR3 DNA is preserved here, 45 bases in frame from base 1. Sequenced on an Illumina HiSeq 2500. Quantitative 5'-RACE with molecular barcodes was used to prepare TCR beta libraries. From the authors' description of their analysis: A new computational method based on a probabilistic model of VDJ rearrangement was used to identify disease-linked TCR variants. TCRdb reanalyzed the raw reads on its own, using fastp at Q25 for trimming and MiXCR for clone calling, and kept in-frame beta chains. Under each unique CDR3 protein, matching rows form one entry showing the most common genes and DNA. The V and J calls, along with clone size, are taken from TCRdb and not from the paper's own processing. The sample data list roughly 97,000 distinct CDR3 sequences, and about 8.3% of these were observed just once. The top ten clonotypes cover more than 9.5% of the sample.

What was sequenced was blood, either unsorted or a sorted T cell fraction (not recorded which). The chain uses TRBV27 and TRBJ2-7; the junction holds 10 bases that match TRBD1. The sequence was collected from a male donor with ankylosing spondylitis or in good health (not recorded which). The nucleotide sequence reads as follows: TGTGCCAGCATTGCACTGACAGGGGGCCTGTACGAGCAGTACTTC. It translates to CASIALTGGLYEQYF.